One sample yielded the 6 T cell receptor beta chains listed below, sequenced in a study of PD-1 blockade in classical Hodgkin lymphoma. Every patient experienced relapse after autologous stem cell transplantation, and brentuximab vedotin exposure varied. Profiled with immunoSEQ multiplex PCR; TCRdb holds only in-frame clones, not every one. The repertoire has more than 70,000 clones, about nine tenths of them found once; the top ten carry under 3%. The sequenced sample was peripheral blood mononuclear cells (PBMCs), obtained before the second cycle of nivolumab. These receptors all stem from a human donor with classical Hodgkin lymphoma.

The V and J genes are TRBV27 and TRBJ2-5, with TRBD2 identical over 11 bases. Per germline, CDR1 MNHEY and CDR2 SMNVEV (reference sequence). V shed 5 bases and J 2 bases; nucleotides not matched to a gene: 10. The CDR3 consists of 17 residues. DNA of the CDR3: TGTGCCAGCAGTGAGAAACTAGCGGGAGTGCTTCAAGAGACCCAGTACTTC. It is translated as CASSEKLAGVLQETQYF.

The genes are TRBV28 and TRBJ2-7; weak D call: TRBD1 (6 bases). The CDR3 length is 13 residues. The germline V gene encodes CDR1 MDHEN and CDR2 SYDVKM. V lost 8 bases to trimming and J lost 0 bases, with 11 bases between them. In DNA, the CDR3 is TGTGCCAGCGGGGGCAGGAACTCCTACGAGCAGTACTTC. Its protein is CASGGRNSYEQYF.

Concerning this clone: One end of the junction is discordant with germline, which a read error may explain. V and J are TRBV7-7 and TRBJ2-1, with D perhaps assigned TRBD1 or TRBD2 (5 bases each). This CDR3 comprises 15 residues. Germline V gene data show CDR1 as SSHAT and CDR2 as FNYEAQ (reference sequence). The CDR3 loop is CASSLRDGPYNEQFF. The DNA of the CDR3 is TGTGCTAGCAGCTTAAGGGACGGACCCTACAATGAGCAGTTCTTC.

The CDR3 nucleotides are TGTGCCAGCAGGAATAGTAAGTCTGGGGGCTACACCTTC. Its protein is CASRNSKSGGYTF. The V call is TRBV21-1, the J call TRBJ1-2. TRBV21-1 is shown as a pseudogene. The CDR3 sequence is 13 residues long.

The chain couples TRBV28 to TRBJ2-3; possible D gene TRBD2, 7 bases. Germline CDR1 and CDR2: MDHEN and SYDVKM. The CDR3 covers 16 residues. V lost 6 bases to trimming and J lost 11 bases, with 27 bases between them. CDR3 region: CASSEVQGEGRVGQYF. The CDR3 region has the DNA TGTGCCAGCAGCGAGGTACAGGGAGAGGGGAGGGTTGGGCAGTATTTT. Variable domain in full (rest from reference TRBV28 and TRBJ2-3): DVKVTQSSRYLVKRTGEKVFLECVQDMDHENMFWYRQDPGLGLRLIYFSYDVKMKEKGDIPEGYSVSREKKERFSLILESASTNQTSMYLCASSEVQGEGRVGQYFGPGTRLTVL.

This clone was picked up one time. This rearrangement joins TRBV4-1 to TRBJ1-1; TRBD1 is a possible D gene (5 bases). V shed 4 bases and J shed 1 base, with 16 bases lying between them. Germline V gene lookup returns CDR1 MGHRA and CDR2 YSYEKL. CDR3 length equals 16 residues. Here the CDR3 DNA reads TGCGCCAGCAGCCCGCGCCTCGGCCAGGGGAACACTGAAGCTTTCTTT. Amino acid sequence: CASSPRLGQGNTEAFF.